This TCR beta chain was recorded in a study of metastatic and nonmetastatic thyroid tumors. Looking at the study overall: Peripheral blood and tumor or nodule samples from malignant and benign thyroid patients were compared.

This CDR3 has 16 residues. Looked up from germline, CDR1 is LNHDA and CDR2 is SQIVND (reference sequence). This clone has only one observation. Its specificity is unknown. The junction departs from the called germline gene at one end, perhaps through a read error. Study results and caveats: The reported finding was significantly higher TCR beta diversity in malignant thyroid tumors relative to benign nodules, in blood and tumor.

The authors' processing: Clinicopathological groups differed in CDR3, with these differences serving to build a distant-metastasis classifier for papillary thyroid cancer. TCRdb re-called the PCR reads through MiXCR. TCRdb, not the authors, supplied the V and J calls. The top ten hold around 7.5% of the sample, which has 30,000 to 40,000 clones, roughly a sixth seen once. No patient had received any treatment before thyroid surgery. The chain couples TRBV19 to TRBJ1-1; 9 bases match TRBD1. Specimen: blood. This clonotype originated in a female donor with papillary thyroid cancer or a benign thyroid nodule (not recorded which). Some clones in this sample may be carry-over from other donors' samples. The CDR3 region is CANSIGTGRSWSEAFF. CDR3 DNA sequence: TGTGCCAATAGTATTGGGACAGGGAGGAGTTGGAGTGAAGCCTTCTTT.